This entry lists 13 T cell receptor beta chains sequenced from one sample in a study of post-analysis software for immune sequencing data. These TCRs are of unknown antigen specificity. Incorporated into the TCR beta cDNA libraries were unique molecular identifiers, which served to reduce PCR and sequencing biases. MiXCR, run by TCRdb on the PCR reads, gives a single entry per CDR3 protein. The sample lists about 430,000 distinct CDR3 sequences; less than 40% were seen once. Study-wide results and caveats: Included in a set of 5 or 6 TRBV segments more frequent in patients than controls were TRBV5-6, TRBV5-1 and TRBV20-1.

The sequencing input was blood. The receptors shown here come from a girl aged 2 to 9 with multiple sclerosis.

The V gene is TRBV20-1, the J gene TRBJ2-1, with TRBD2 matching 8 bases. This CDR3 is 14 amino acids long. Looked up from germline, CDR1 is DFQATT and CDR2 is SNEGSKA (reference sequence). V was pared by 4 bases and J by 7 bases, with 9 bases of the junction left unmatched. CDR3 in amino acids: CSAKRGGAWNEQFF. CDR3 nucleotides: TGCAGTGCTAAACGGGGGGGAGCGTGGAATGAGCAGTTCTTC.

In its sample, this clonotype was seen a few times. V gene TRBV9 combines with J gene TRBJ1-4; TRBD1 is a possible D gene (5 bases). The ends were cut back, 4 bases at V and 0 bases at J, with 10 bases in the middle. The germline gives CDR1 SGDLS, CDR2 YYNGEE. The CDR3 has 15 amino acids. The CDR3 spells CASSPRGTTNEKLFF. CDR3 in DNA: TGTGCCAGCAGCCCTCGGGGGACAACTAATGAAAAACTGTTTTTT.

The rearrangement links TRBV28 to TRBJ2-7; 9 bases are a match to TRBD1. Germline CDR1 MDHEN, CDR2 SYDVKM. V gave up 4 bases and J gave up 6 bases; unmatched junction bases: 19. CDR3 size: 18 residues. In DNA, the CDR3 is TGTGCCAGCAGTTCCTATACAATCCGGGACAGGGCGCCTGTCGAGCAGTACTTC. This translates into CASSSYTIRDRAPVEQYF.

This clonotype has at least ten counts. This rearrangement joins TRBV20-1 to TRBJ1-2; D perhaps matches TRBD1 (5 bases). Trimming took off 3 bases at V and 4 bases at J, with 15 bases between the two ends. CDR1 DFQATT and CDR2 SNEGSKA come from the germline V gene (reference sequence). The CDR3 is made up of 14 amino acids. Here the CDR3 DNA reads TGCAGTGCTAGGACCACCCGGGACGGCTATGGCTACACCTTC. Its protein product is CSARTTRDGYGYTF.

The V gene is TRBV10-3, the J gene TRBJ2-7; D may be TRBD2 (6 bases). V lost 3 bases and J 7 bases, leaving 19 bases between the germline ends. Per the germline V gene, CDR1 is ENHRY and CDR2 is SYGVKD. The CDR3 covers 15 residues. CDR3 sequence reads: CAISDAGKPDNEQYF. In nucleotides, the CDR3 is TGTGCCATCAGTGATGCGGGGAAGCCGGACAATGAGCAGTACTTC.

The rearrangement links TRBV20-1 to TRBJ1-1, with 9 bases fitting TRBD1. This CDR3 comprises 17 residues. CDR1 is DFQATT, CDR2 SNEGSKA, per germline (reference sequence). The V and J ends lost 0 bases and 0 bases, in that order; junction bases with no gene match: 8. CDR3 in amino acids: CSARDWVTGGLNTEAFF. CDR3 nucleotides: TGCAGTGCTAGAGATTGGGTGACAGGGGGATTGAACACTGAAGCTTTCTTT.

The V and J genes are TRBV7-2 and TRBJ1-1; D not resolved. The CDR3 has 14 residues. Germline V gene sequence: CDR1 SGHTA, CDR2 FQGNSA. V was clipped by 4 bases and J by 5 bases, with 14 bases between them. The CDR3, as DNA: TGTGCCAGCAGCTACGGGGTGGGAGAGACTGAAGCTTTCTTT. It yields the protein CASSYGVGETEAFF.

This chain joins TRBV20-1 and TRBJ2-1, with D perhaps matching TRBD1 (5 bases). This CDR3 is built from 15 residues. Trimming removed 0 bases at V and 2 bases at J, with 11 bases between. CDR1 is DFQATT and CDR2 is SNEGSKA in the germline V gene (reference sequence). The CDR3 reads CSARDLDTPYNEQFF. CDR3 sequence (DNA): TGCAGTGCTAGAGATTTGGACACCCCCTACAATGAGCAGTTCTTC.

This clonotype showed up just a few times. The rearrangement uses TRBV20-1 and TRBJ1-5, with 8 bases lining up with TRBD1. Germline CDR1 is DFQATT and CDR2 is SNEGSKA (reference sequence). The CDR3 length is 16 residues. V gave up 3 bases and J gave up 7 bases; unmatched junction bases: 14. The DNA for the CDR3 is TGCAGTGCTAGCCCAGCCGTGACAGGGGAGGGGCAGCCCCAGCATTTT. It yields the protein CSASPAVTGEGQPQHF.

This sequence joins TRBV9 and TRBJ2-3, with TRBD2 matching over 9 bases. CDR3 length: 16 amino acids. The germline V gene encodes CDR1 SGDLS and CDR2 YYNGEE. V gave up 4 bases and J gave up 3 bases; unmatched junction bases: 9. The CDR3 sequence: CASSPTGGGETDTQYF. The CDR3 DNA reads TGTGCCAGCAGCCCGACGGGCGGGGGGGAAACAGATACGCAGTATTTT.

This clonotype was observed a handful of times. This chain links TRBV4-1 with TRBJ1-6; 7 nucleotides match TRBD1. The CDR3 consists of 18 residues. The junction had 8 bases not matched to a gene; V was cut back by 3 bases and J by 0 bases. Germline V CDR1 and CDR2: MGHRA, YSYEKL. The DNA for the CDR3 is TGCGCCAGCAGCCACGGGACAGCCGTGAGCTCCTATAATTCACCCCTCCACTTT. This encodes CASSHGTAVSSYNSPLHF.

The chain recombines TRBV12-3 or TRBV12-4 with TRBJ1-1; 9 positions agree with TRBD1. V lost 5 bases to trimming and J lost 1 base; unmatched junction nucleotides: 8. The CDR3 extends over 16 amino acids. CDR3 nucleotides: TGTGCCAGCAGTCTTACAGGGGGCTGGAAGAACACTGAAGCTTTCTTT. Amino acid sequence: CASSLTGGWKNTEAFF.

The chain couples TRBV7-2 to TRBJ2-5, with TRBD2 matching over 11 bases. The CDR3 extends over 17 amino acids. Germline loops: CDR1 SGHTA, CDR2 FQGNSA. The J segment lost 5 bases and the V segment lost 4 bases, leaving 12 bases of the junction unmatched. CDR3 amino acids: CASSSSGLAVPWETQYF. The CDR3 DNA sequence: TGTGCCAGCAGCTCGTCGGGACTAGCGGTTCCATGGGAGACCCAGTACTTC. Together with reference TRBV7-2 and TRBJ2-5, the CDR3 gives the full variable domain: GAGVSQSPSNKVTEKGKDVELRCDPISGHTALYWYRQSLGQGLEFLIYFQGNSAPDKSGLPSDRFSAERTGGSVSTLTIQRTQQEDSAVYLCASSSSGLAVPWETQYFGPGTRLLVL.